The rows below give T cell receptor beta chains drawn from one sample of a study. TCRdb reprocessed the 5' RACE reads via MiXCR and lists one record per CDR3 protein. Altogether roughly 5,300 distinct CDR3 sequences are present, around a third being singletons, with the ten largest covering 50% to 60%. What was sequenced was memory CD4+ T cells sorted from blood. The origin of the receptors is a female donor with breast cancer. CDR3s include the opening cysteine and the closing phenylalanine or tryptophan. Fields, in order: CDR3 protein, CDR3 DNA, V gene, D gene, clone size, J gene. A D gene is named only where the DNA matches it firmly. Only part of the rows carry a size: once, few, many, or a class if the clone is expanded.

CDR3aa: CASSRDRGRNEQFF; CDR3nt: TGTGCCAGCAGCCGGGACAGGGGGCGAAATGAGCAGTTCTTC; v_gene: TRBV7-3; d_gene: TRBD1; abundance: NA; j_gene: TRBJ2-1
CDR3aa: CASSLLLAGFPYEQYF; CDR3nt: TGTGCCAGCAGTTTACTACTAGCGGGATTTCCCTACGAGCAGTACTTC; v_gene: TRBV12-3/TRBV12-4; d_gene: TRBD2; abundance: NA; j_gene: TRBJ2-7
CDR3aa: CASSIPRQGAFEQYF; CDR3nt: TGTGCCAGCAGTATCCCGAGACAGGGGGCATTTGAGCAGTACTTC; v_gene: TRBV11-2; d_gene: TRBD1; abundance: NA; j_gene: TRBJ2-7
CDR3aa: CASSQDNSGNTIYF; CDR3nt: TGCGCCAGCAGCCAAGACAACTCTGGAAACACCATATATTTT; v_gene: TRBV4-3; d_gene: NA; abundance: medium-sized; j_gene: TRBJ1-3
CDR3aa: CASRGNTEAFF; CDR3nt: TGTGCCAGTAGAGGGAACACTGAAGCTTTCTTT; v_gene: TRBV19; d_gene: NA; abundance: medium-sized; j_gene: TRBJ1-1
CDR3aa: CASSTTPYEQYF; CDR3nt: TGTGCCAGTAGTACCACACCCTACGAGCAGTACTTC; v_gene: TRBV19; d_gene: NA; abundance: NA; j_gene: TRBJ2-7
CDR3aa: CASSLDGGSLDEQFF; CDR3nt: TGCGCCAGCAGCTTGGATGGCGGGAGTTTGGATGAGCAGTTCTTC; v_gene: TRBV5-1; d_gene: TRBD2; abundance: many; j_gene: TRBJ2-1
CDR3aa: CASSLLGTNEKLFF; CDR3nt: TGCGCCAGCAGCTTGCTGGGTACGAATGAAAAACTGTTTTTT; v_gene: TRBV5-1; d_gene: NA; abundance: few; j_gene: TRBJ1-4
CDR3aa: CASCGDPGTSAEQFF; CDR3nt: TGCGCCAGCTGCGGGGATCCCGGGACTAGCGCTGAGCAGTTCTTC; v_gene: TRBV5-1; d_gene: TRBD2; abundance: once; j_gene: TRBJ2-1
CDR3aa: CASRTGGAGDTEAFF; CDR3nt: TGTGCCAGCCGGACAGGGGGCGCTGGGGACACTGAAGCTTTCTTT; v_gene: TRBV4-2; d_gene: TRBD1; abundance: NA; j_gene: TRBJ1-1
CDR3aa: CAWAGNRVAFF; CDR3nt: TGTGCCTGGGCCGGGAATCGGGTAGCTTTCTTT; v_gene: TRBV30; d_gene: NA; abundance: NA; j_gene: TRBJ1-1
CDR3aa: CASSLTSGRAVEQFF; CDR3nt: TGTGCCAGCAGCCTCACTAGCGGGAGGGCGGTTGAGCAGTTCTTC; v_gene: TRBV12-3/TRBV12-4; d_gene: TRBD2; abundance: NA; j_gene: TRBJ2-1
CDR3aa: CASSLQGNSNQPQHF; CDR3nt: TGTGCCAGCAGCTTACAGGGAAATAGCAATCAGCCCCAGCATTTT; v_gene: TRBV11-2; d_gene: NA; abundance: NA; j_gene: TRBJ1-5
CDR3aa: CASSFSSGELFF; CDR3nt: TGTGCCAGCAGCTTTTCTAGCGGGGAGCTGTTTTTT; v_gene: TRBV11-2; d_gene: NA; abundance: NA; j_gene: TRBJ2-2
CDR3aa: CSAQQAQGWGQYF; CDR3nt: TGCAGTGCGCAACAGGCACAGGGTTGGGGGCAGTACTTC; v_gene: TRBV20-1; d_gene: NA; abundance: medium-sized; j_gene: TRBJ2-7
CDR3aa: CATSDKGRLRMMNTEAFF; CDR3nt: TGTGCCACCAGTGATAAGGGACGGCTCCGAATGATGAACACTGAAGCTTTCTTT; v_gene: TRBV24-1; d_gene: NA; abundance: many; j_gene: TRBJ1-1
CDR3aa: CASSGPDFYSNQPQHF; CDR3nt: TGTGCCAGCTCCGGTCCAGACTTTTATAGCAATCAGCCCCAGCATTTT; v_gene: TRBV12-3/TRBV12-4; d_gene: NA; abundance: medium-sized; j_gene: TRBJ1-5
CDR3aa: CSARDRGLSTDTQYF; CDR3nt: TGCAGTGCCCGCGATAGGGGCCTTAGCACAGATACGCAGTATTTT; v_gene: TRBV20-1; d_gene: NA; abundance: NA; j_gene: TRBJ2-3
CDR3aa: CASGSGLADNEQFF; CDR3nt: TGTGCCAGCGGCTCGGGACTAGCGGACAATGAGCAGTTCTTC; v_gene: TRBV4-2; d_gene: TRBD2; abundance: NA; j_gene: TRBJ2-1
CDR3aa: CASSLDPGSSYEQYF; CDR3nt: TGCGCCAGCAGCTTGGATCCAGGGAGCTCCTACGAGCAGTACTTC; v_gene: TRBV5-1; d_gene: NA; abundance: many; j_gene: TRBJ2-7
CDR3aa: CASSLASSLAKNIQYF; CDR3nt: TGTGCCAGCAGCTTAGCATCCTCTCTAGCCAAAAACATTCAGTACTTC; v_gene: TRBV7-2; d_gene: NA; abundance: few; j_gene: TRBJ2-4
CDR3aa: CASSYRSGIEVHEQYF; CDR3nt: TGTGCCAGTAGTTACCGATCCGGGATCGAAGTCCACGAGCAGTACTTC; v_gene: TRBV19; d_gene: NA; abundance: many; j_gene: TRBJ2-7
CDR3aa: CASSLGYGSSGNTIYF; CDR3nt: TGTGCCAGCAGTTTAGGGTACGGAAGCTCTGGAAACACCATATATTTT; v_gene: TRBV12-3/TRBV12-4; d_gene: NA; abundance: NA; j_gene: TRBJ1-3
CDR3aa: CAGSFSDTGELFF; CDR3nt: TGCGCCGGCAGCTTCTCAGACACCGGGGAGCTGTTTTTT; v_gene: TRBV5-1; d_gene: NA; abundance: NA; j_gene: TRBJ2-2
CDR3aa: CASSRGERTGELFF; CDR3nt: TGTGCCAGCAGTCGGGGGGAGCGGACCGGGGAGCTGTTTTTT; v_gene: TRBV12-3/TRBV12-4; d_gene: TRBD2; abundance: NA; j_gene: TRBJ2-2
CDR3aa: CASSLLMVASGSSYEQYF; CDR3nt: TGTGCCAGCAGCTTGCTCATGGTGGCTAGCGGATCTTCCTACGAGCAGTACTTC; v_gene: TRBV5-5; d_gene: TRBD2; abundance: NA; j_gene: TRBJ2-7
CDR3aa: CASSQGLAGVADTQYF; CDR3nt: TGTGCCAGCAGCCAGGGACTAGCGGGAGTCGCAGACACGCAGTATTTT; v_gene: TRBV7-9; d_gene: TRBD2; abundance: once; j_gene: TRBJ2-3
CDR3aa: CSARQGGSGTEAFF; CDR3nt: TGCAGTGCTAGGCAGGGGGGTAGCGGCACTGAAGCTTTCTTT; v_gene: TRBV20-1; d_gene: TRBD1; abundance: NA; j_gene: TRBJ1-1
CDR3aa: CASCAQGDEQYF; CDR3nt: TGTGCCAGCTGCGCCCAGGGTGACGAGCAGTACTTC; v_gene: TRBV9; d_gene: NA; abundance: NA; j_gene: TRBJ2-7
CDR3aa: CASSLGLAGTTDEQFF; CDR3nt: TGTGCCAGCAGCTTAGGGCTAGCGGGTACAACCGATGAGCAGTTCTTC; v_gene: TRBV11-3; d_gene: TRBD2; abundance: NA; j_gene: TRBJ2-1
CDR3aa: CASSFRGPVEQYF; CDR3nt: TGTGCCAGCAGTTTTCGGGGGCCAGTCGAGCAGTACTTC; v_gene: TRBV27; d_gene: NA; abundance: NA; j_gene: TRBJ2-7
CDR3aa: CASSQDSRTQYF; CDR3nt: TGTGCCAGCAGCCAAGATAGTCGGACCCAGTACTTC; v_gene: TRBV14; d_gene: NA; abundance: few; j_gene: TRBJ2-5
CDR3aa: CASSLTKQGADTQYF; CDR3nt: TGTGCCAGCAGCTTGACCAAACAGGGGGCAGATACGCAGTATTTT; v_gene: TRBV7-9; d_gene: TRBD1; abundance: many; j_gene: TRBJ2-3
CDR3aa: CASSPTGTDTQYF; CDR3nt: TGCGCCAGCAGCCCGACAGGCACGGATACGCAGTATTTT; v_gene: TRBV5-6; d_gene: NA; abundance: few; j_gene: TRBJ2-3
CDR3aa: CASSFLAGSYEQYF; CDR3nt: TGTGCCAGCAGCTTCCTAGCGGGGTCCTACGAGCAGTACTTC; v_gene: TRBV12-3/TRBV12-4; d_gene: TRBD2; abundance: medium-sized; j_gene: TRBJ2-7
CDR3aa: CVSSLSRGPHEQYF; CDR3nt: TGTGTCAGCAGCTTAAGCAGGGGGCCCCACGAGCAGTACTTC; v_gene: TRBV7-3; d_gene: TRBD1; abundance: NA; j_gene: TRBJ2-7
CDR3aa: CASRPGGSTGYNEQFF; CDR3nt: TGTGCCAGCAGACCCGGGGGTAGTACGGGCTACAATGAGCAGTTCTTC; v_gene: TRBV6-6; d_gene: NA; abundance: NA; j_gene: TRBJ2-1
CDR3aa: CASRLGLAWVNEQFF; CDR3nt: TGTGCCAGCAGACTCGGACTAGCCTGGGTCAATGAGCAGTTCTTC; v_gene: TRBV5-6; d_gene: TRBD2; abundance: medium-sized; j_gene: TRBJ2-1
CDR3aa: CSARETPNTGELFF; CDR3nt: TGCAGTGCTAGAGAAACACCGAACACCGGGGAGCTGTTTTTT; v_gene: TRBV20-1; d_gene: NA; abundance: many; j_gene: TRBJ2-2
CDR3aa: CASTGTRLGETQYF; CDR3nt: TGCGCCAGCACCGGGACTAGACTTGGGGAGACCCAGTACTTC; v_gene: TRBV10-2; d_gene: TRBD2; abundance: NA; j_gene: TRBJ2-5
CDR3aa: CASSQPLGSEQFF; CDR3nt: TGCGCCAGCAGCCAGCCCTTGGGGAGTGAGCAGTTCTTC; v_gene: TRBV4-1; d_gene: NA; abundance: once; j_gene: TRBJ2-1
CDR3aa: CASSPDGRTSYEQYF; CDR3nt: TGCGCCAGCAGTCCTGACGGTAGAACCTCCTACGAGCAGTACTTC; v_gene: TRBV5-1; d_gene: NA; abundance: NA; j_gene: TRBJ2-7
CDR3aa: CASSPRGGGSNTEAFF; CDR3nt: TGTGCCAGCTCACCTCGCGGGGGCGGTTCGAACACTGAAGCTTTCTTT; v_gene: TRBV18; d_gene: NA; abundance: many; j_gene: TRBJ1-1
CDR3aa: CAWKGLAGGSDTQYF; CDR3nt: TGTGCCTGGAAAGGACTAGCGGGAGGCTCAGATACGCAGTATTTT; v_gene: TRBV30; d_gene: TRBD2; abundance: NA; j_gene: TRBJ2-3
CDR3aa: CASSLNPGAKGANVLTF; CDR3nt: TGTGCCAGCAGCTTAAATCCAGGGGCGAAGGGGGCCAACGTCCTGACTTTC; v_gene: TRBV7-2; d_gene: NA; abundance: medium-sized; j_gene: TRBJ2-6
CDR3aa: CANRTGTTEAFF; CDR3nt: TGCGCCAACAGGACAGGGACCACTGAAGCTTTCTTT; v_gene: TRBV5-1; d_gene: TRBD1; abundance: NA; j_gene: TRBJ1-1
CDR3aa: CASSPGAGRGGQTQYF; CDR3nt: TGTGCCAGCAGTCCTGGGGCGGGCAGGGGTGGCCAGACCCAGTACTTC; v_gene: TRBV27; d_gene: NA; abundance: many; j_gene: TRBJ2-5
CDR3aa: CASSPRRTRIEQYF; CDR3nt: TGTGCCAGCAGCCCTCGCCGTACTAGAATTGAGCAGTACTTC; v_gene: TRBV7-8; d_gene: NA; abundance: NA; j_gene: TRBJ2-7
CDR3aa: CATGREGLETQYF; CDR3nt: TGTGCCACCGGACGGGAGGGCCTCGAGACCCAGTACTTC; v_gene: TRBV24-1; d_gene: TRBD2; abundance: many; j_gene: TRBJ2-5
CDR3aa: CGASVGGHNQPQHF; CDR3nt: TGCGGTGCTAGCGTGGGCGGACACAATCAGCCCCAGCATTTC; v_gene: TRBV20-1; d_gene: NA; abundance: once; j_gene: TRBJ1-5
CDR3aa: CASSSEGYPYEQYF; CDR3nt: TGCGCCAGCAGTTCGGAGGGCTATCCTTACGAGCAGTACTTC; v_gene: TRBV5-1; d_gene: NA; abundance: many; j_gene: TRBJ2-7
CDR3aa: CASSFPNGYNEQFF; CDR3nt: TGCGCCAGCAGCTTCCCAAACGGCTACAATGAGCAGTTCTTC; v_gene: TRBV5-1; d_gene: NA; abundance: NA; j_gene: TRBJ2-1
CDR3aa: CASSYRGYKEKLFF; CDR3nt: TGTGCCAGCAGTTACCGGGGATACAAGGAAAAACTGTTTTTT; v_gene: TRBV6-2/TRBV6-3; d_gene: NA; abundance: NA; j_gene: TRBJ1-4
CDR3aa: CASSTPWELAGNPGADVLTF; CDR3nt: TGTGCCAGCAGTACGCCCTGGGAACTAGCGGGAAACCCTGGGGCCGACGTCCTGACTTTC; v_gene: TRBV6-5; d_gene: TRBD2; abundance: NA; j_gene: TRBJ2-6
CDR3aa: CASSADGLSTDTQYF; CDR3nt: TGCGCCAGCAGCGCGGACGGCCTGAGCACAGATACGCAGTATTTT; v_gene: TRBV5-1; d_gene: NA; abundance: NA; j_gene: TRBJ2-3
CDR3aa: CASSLDSTLNTEAFF; CDR3nt: TGCGCCAGCAGCTTGGACAGCACCCTGAACACTGAAGCTTTCTTT; v_gene: TRBV5-1; d_gene: NA; abundance: NA; j_gene: TRBJ1-1
CDR3aa: CASSLARLGATDTQYF; CDR3nt: TGTGCCAGCAGCTTAGCGCGTCTCGGGGCCACAGATACGCAGTATTTT; v_gene: TRBV7-2; d_gene: NA; abundance: medium-sized; j_gene: TRBJ2-3
CDR3aa: CASSQVWAGAANTEAFF; CDR3nt: TGCGCCAGCAGCCAAGTCTGGGCAGGGGCCGCGAACACTGAAGCTTTCTTT; v_gene: TRBV4-1; d_gene: NA; abundance: NA; j_gene: TRBJ1-1
CDR3aa: CASSAGQEWRYTGELFF; CDR3nt: TGTGCCAGCAGTGCCGGACAGGAGTGGCGATACACCGGGGAGCTGTTTTTT; v_gene: TRBV12-3/TRBV12-4; d_gene: TRBD1; abundance: many; j_gene: TRBJ2-2